This T cell receptor beta chain derives from a study of T cells in Graves' hyperthyroidism and ophthalmopathy. About the research overall: Any treatment followed the collection of peripheral blood at initial diagnosis.

Study-level findings and limits: Most expanded thyroid clonotypes above 0.001 recurred in blood.

There were TCR beta CDR3 regions amplified from RNA transcripts. First-round RT-PCR of the TCR CDR3 relied on the HTBI primer set. A single record per CDR3 protein comes from TCRdb applying MiXCR to the multiplex PCR reads. The sample contains hundreds of thousands of distinct CDR3 sequences, over 15% of which appear only once. Those with hyperthyroidism were 18 to 65 years old, newly diagnosed, and ill for under 2 months. CDR3 size: 16 residues. Germline-derived CDR1 and CDR2 are SGHVS and FQNEAQ. The V gene lost 5 bases and the J gene lost 1 base, with 15 bases spanning the gap. Comments on this clonotype: Antigen specificity is unknown.

Sequenced input: blood. The J gene is TRBJ2-1, the V gene TRBV7-8; no firm D call. This sequence originates from a woman between 45 and 60 years old with Graves' hyperthyroidism that later progressed to Graves' ophthalmopathy. The CDR3, as DNA: TGTGCCAGCAGCGCTGGGCGGACGGCTTCCTACAATGAGCAGTTCTTC. Translating gives CASSAGRTASYNEQFF.